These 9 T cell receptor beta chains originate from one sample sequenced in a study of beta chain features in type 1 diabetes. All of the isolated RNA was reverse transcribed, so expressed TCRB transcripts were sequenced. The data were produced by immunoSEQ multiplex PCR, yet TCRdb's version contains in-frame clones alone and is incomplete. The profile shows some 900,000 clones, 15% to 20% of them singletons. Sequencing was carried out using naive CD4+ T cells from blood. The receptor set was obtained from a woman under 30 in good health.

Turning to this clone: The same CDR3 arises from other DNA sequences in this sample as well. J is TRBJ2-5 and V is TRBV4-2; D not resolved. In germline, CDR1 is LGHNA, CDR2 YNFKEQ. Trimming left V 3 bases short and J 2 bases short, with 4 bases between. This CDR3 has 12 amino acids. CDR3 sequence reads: CASSQDQETQYF. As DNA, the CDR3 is TGTGCCAGCAGCCAGGATCAAGAGACCCAGTACTTC.

CDR3 DNA: TGTGCCAGCAGTGTATGGTACGAGCAGTACTTC. Protein: CASSVWYEQYF. This chain joins TRBV2 and TRBJ2-7; no clear D gene. The V gene lost 4 bases and the J gene lost 4 bases, with 5 bases spanning the gap. This CDR3 comprises 11 residues. The germline gives CDR1 SNHLY, CDR2 FYNNEI.

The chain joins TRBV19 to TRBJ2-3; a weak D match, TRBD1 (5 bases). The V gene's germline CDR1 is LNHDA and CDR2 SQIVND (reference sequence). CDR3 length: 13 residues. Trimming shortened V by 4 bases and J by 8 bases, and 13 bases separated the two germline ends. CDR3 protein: CASSTGPQGTQYF. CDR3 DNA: TGTGCCAGTAGTACGGGCCCGCAGGGTACGCAGTATTTT.

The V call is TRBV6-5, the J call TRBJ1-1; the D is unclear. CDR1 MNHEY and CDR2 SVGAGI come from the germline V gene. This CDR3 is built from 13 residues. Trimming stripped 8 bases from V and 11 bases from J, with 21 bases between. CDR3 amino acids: CASSATWVEKAFF. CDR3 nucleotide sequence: TGTGCCAGCTCTGCAACATGGGTCGAGAAGGCTTTCTTT.

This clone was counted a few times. The DNA of the CDR3 is TGTGCCAGCAGCTTAGGGGAGGCCGGCCCCTACGAGCAGTACTTC. Translated: CASSLGEAGPYEQYF. This sequence joins TRBV7-2 and TRBJ2-7; perhaps TRBD2 as D (6 bases). Germline CDR1 and CDR2: SGHTA and FQGNSA. The CDR3 runs to 15 residues. Between the trimmed V and J ends, which lost 1 base and 2 bases, there was a span of 12 bases.

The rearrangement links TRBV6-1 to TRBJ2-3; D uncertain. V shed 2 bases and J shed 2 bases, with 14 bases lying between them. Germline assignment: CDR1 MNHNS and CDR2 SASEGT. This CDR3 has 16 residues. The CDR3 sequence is CASSEKIGPLTDTQYF. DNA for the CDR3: TGTGCCAGCAGTGAAAAAATTGGTCCCCTCACAGATACGCAGTATTTT.

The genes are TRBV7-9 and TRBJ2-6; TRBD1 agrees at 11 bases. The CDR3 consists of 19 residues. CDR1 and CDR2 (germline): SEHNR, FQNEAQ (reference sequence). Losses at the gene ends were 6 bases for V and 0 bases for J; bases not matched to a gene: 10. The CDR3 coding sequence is TGTGCCAGCAGTCAGTCCGGGACAGGGGGGGCCTCTGGGGCCAACGTCCTGACTTTC. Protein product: CASSQSGTGGASGANVLTF.

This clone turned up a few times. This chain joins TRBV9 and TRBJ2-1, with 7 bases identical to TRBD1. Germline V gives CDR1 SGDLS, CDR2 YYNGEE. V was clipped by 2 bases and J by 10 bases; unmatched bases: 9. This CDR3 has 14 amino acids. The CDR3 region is CASSVTGQAKEQFF. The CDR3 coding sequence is TGTGCCAGCAGCGTTACAGGACAGGCGAAGGAGCAGTTCTTC.

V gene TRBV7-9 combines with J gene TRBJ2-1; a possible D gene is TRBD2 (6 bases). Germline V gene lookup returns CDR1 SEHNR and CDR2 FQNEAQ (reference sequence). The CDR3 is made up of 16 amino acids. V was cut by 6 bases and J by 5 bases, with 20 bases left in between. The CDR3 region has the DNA TGTGCCAGCAGGGACCTCGCGGGGAAACCCAACAATGAGCAGTTCTTC. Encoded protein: CASRDLAGKPNNEQFF.